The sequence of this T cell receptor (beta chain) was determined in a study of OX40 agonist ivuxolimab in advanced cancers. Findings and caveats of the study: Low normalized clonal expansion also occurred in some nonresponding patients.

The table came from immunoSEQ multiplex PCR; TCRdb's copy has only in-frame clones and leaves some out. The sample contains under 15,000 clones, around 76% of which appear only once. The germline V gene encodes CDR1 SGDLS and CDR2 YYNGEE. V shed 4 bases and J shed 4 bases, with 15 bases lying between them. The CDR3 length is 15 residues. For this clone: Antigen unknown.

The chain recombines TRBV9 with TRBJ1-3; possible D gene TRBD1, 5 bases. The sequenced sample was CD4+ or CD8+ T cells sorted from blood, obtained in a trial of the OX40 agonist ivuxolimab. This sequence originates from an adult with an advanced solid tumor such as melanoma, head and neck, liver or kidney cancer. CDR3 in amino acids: CASSLTQVAGNTIYF. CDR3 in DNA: TGTGCCAGCAGCTTAACACAGGTCGCGGGAAACACCATATATTTT.